The clone carrying this TCR beta chain appeared a few times. Its antigen is not known. The sample belongs to a study of T cell repertoires in cytomegalovirus infection. The overall study: Through public TCR beta signatures, both CMV infection and matching HLA type were indicated. Broader study findings: The cumulative frequency of public TCR beta families identified carriers of CMV plus the relevant HLA. HLA-C-restricted CMV-specific TCR beta clonotypes were dominant in the ex vivo response.

TCRdb independently ran MiXCR on the reads; one entry per CDR3 protein. The sample carries some 350,000 distinct CDR3 sequences, approximately 18% recorded once. The TCR sequence derives from a human donor in good health (CMV status not recorded). Some clones in this sample may be carry-over from other donors' samples. The source material was PBMCs.

The CDR3 region is CASSTGQNYGYTF. Here the CDR3 DNA reads TGTGCCAGCAGTACGGGACAGAACTATGGCTACACCTTC. The chain joins TRBV6-5 to TRBJ1-2; 7 bases map to TRBD1. The V and J ends lost 5 bases and 2 bases, in that order; junction bases with no gene match: 2. The CDR3 extends over 13 amino acids. Germline loops: CDR1 MNHEY, CDR2 SVGAGI.